The sequence of this T cell receptor beta chain was determined in a study of T cell changes during pregnancy in multiple sclerosis. A single count supports this clone. Clones were read by immunoSEQ multiplex PCR, and TCRdb kept only the in-frame ones, dropping some. The sample gives 20,000 to 25,000 clones, over 75% of which show up once; 6% to 8.5% is in the top ten. CDR3 length: 13 amino acids. The germline V and J ends were trimmed by 4 bases and 4 bases, with 10 bases remaining between them. CDR1 is SGHTA, CDR2 FQGNSA, per germline. V is TRBV7-2 and J is TRBJ1-1, with a possible D match to TRBD1 (5 bases). The clonotype was recovered from a female donor with multiple sclerosis, enrolled in a pregnancy study. Material: CD8+ T cells from peripheral blood mononuclear cells, obtained after pregnancy. CDR3 in amino acids: CASSYGGGTEAFF. Here the CDR3 DNA reads TGTGCCAGCAGCTATGGGGGAGGCACTGAAGCTTTCTTT.